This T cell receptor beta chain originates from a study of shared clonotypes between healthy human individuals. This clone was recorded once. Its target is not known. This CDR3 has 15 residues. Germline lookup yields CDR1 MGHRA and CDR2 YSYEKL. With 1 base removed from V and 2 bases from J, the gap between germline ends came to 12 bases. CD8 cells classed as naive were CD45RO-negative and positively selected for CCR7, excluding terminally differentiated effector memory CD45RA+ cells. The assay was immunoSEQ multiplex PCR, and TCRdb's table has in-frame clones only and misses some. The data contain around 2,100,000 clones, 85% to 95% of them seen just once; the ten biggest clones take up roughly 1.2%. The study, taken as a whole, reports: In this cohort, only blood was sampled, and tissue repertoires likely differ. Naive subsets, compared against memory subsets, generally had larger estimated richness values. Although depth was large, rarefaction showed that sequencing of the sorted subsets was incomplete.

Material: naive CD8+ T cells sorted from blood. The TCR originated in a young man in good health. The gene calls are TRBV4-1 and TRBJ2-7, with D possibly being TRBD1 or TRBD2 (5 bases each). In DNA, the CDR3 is TGCGCCAGCAGCCAAGCTCTGGGGACGACCTACGAGCAGTACTTC. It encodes CASSQALGTTYEQYF.